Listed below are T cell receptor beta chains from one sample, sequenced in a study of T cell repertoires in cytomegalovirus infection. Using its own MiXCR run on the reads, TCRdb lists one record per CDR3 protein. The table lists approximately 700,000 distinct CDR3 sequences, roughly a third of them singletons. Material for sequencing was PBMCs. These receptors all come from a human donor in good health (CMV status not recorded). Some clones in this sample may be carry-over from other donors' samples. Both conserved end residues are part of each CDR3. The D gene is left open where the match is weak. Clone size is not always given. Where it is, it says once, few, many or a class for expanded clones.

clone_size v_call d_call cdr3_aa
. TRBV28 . CASSSSGWTADTQYF
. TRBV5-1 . CASSPDALSETQYF
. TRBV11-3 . CASSLELGPRSFQSQHF
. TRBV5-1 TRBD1 CASSGGQGDNAYEQYF
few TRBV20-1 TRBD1 CSALGQGSTDTQYF
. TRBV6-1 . CASSVKGGNQPQHF
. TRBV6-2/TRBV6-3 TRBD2 CASSSPGTSGSRSYNEQFF
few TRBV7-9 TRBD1 CASSVRAQGNEQYF
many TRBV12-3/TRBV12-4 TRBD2 CASSSRLAGGPSSYNEQFF
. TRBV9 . CASSTYSTRHFGYTF
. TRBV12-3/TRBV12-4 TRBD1 CASSTPPGGDTQYF
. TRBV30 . CAWSALNGGEAFF
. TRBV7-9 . CASSPITRGNRTYEQYF
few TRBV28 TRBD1 CASSLGGNGQANEQYF
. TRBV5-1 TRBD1 CASSDRGPGTEAFF
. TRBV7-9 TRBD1 CASSIPGLGTEGAFF
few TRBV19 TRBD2 CASSSGLAISTDTQYF
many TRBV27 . CASSLGPRVRDTQYF
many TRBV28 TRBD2 CASSSPREFDTGELFF
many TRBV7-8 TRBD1 CASSQRTGGSTNYGYTF
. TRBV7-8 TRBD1 CASSSIWVEPGQQYGYTF
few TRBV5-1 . CASSLASGVLNTEAFF
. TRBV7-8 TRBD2 CASRSGRAWEKTQYF
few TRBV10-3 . CAISDAGLGAHEKLFF
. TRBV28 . CASSSLVWGNDYEQYF
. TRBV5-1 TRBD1 CASSLAGTGDEKLFF
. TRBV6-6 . CASREAGSDTQYF
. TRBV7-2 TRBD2 CASSLGSGDEATQYF
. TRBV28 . CASLGYEQFF
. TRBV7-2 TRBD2 CASSLGGGELSF
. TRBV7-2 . CASSLFVRGGTFHQPQHF
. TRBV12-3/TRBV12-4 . CASSLALAGNGYTF
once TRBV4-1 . CASSQTTARGLDEKLFF
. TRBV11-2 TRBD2 CASSPIAGRYEQFF
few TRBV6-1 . CASSAVGRNQPQHF
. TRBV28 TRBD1 CASSFPGQGDYEQYF
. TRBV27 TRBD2 CASNPSGSSYEQYF
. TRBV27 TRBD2 CAAGSYNEQFF
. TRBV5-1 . CASSLTGAQEAFF
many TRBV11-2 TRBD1 CASSLGDRAEAFF
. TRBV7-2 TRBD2 CASSLRGRGLRLETQYF
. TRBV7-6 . CASSLGETPNEQFF
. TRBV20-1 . CSARPAVEQFF
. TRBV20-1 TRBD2 CSATTSSGRAGVNEQFF
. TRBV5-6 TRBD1 CASSLSDRVYNTQYF